This TCR beta chain was captured in a study of patients and donors after allogeneic stem cell transplantation. V lost 0 bases and J lost 3, with 8 bases in between. Germline values: CDR1 LNHNV, CDR2 YYDKDF (reference sequence). There are 14 residues in the CDR3. One entry per CDR3 protein results from TCRdb running MiXCR on the RT-PCR reads. The table includes about a million distinct CDR3 sequences, under 20% detected once. This clonotype came up a few times. The sequenced sample consisted of blood, either unsorted or a sorted T cell fraction (not recorded which). The sequence came from a human donor who was either an allogeneic HSCT recipient or a stem cell or donor lymphocyte infusion donor (not recorded which). It is not recorded whose cells these are; they may come from a transplant donor. The chain is built from TRBV15 and TRBJ1-2; D uncertain. The CDR3 DNA reads as TGTGCCACCAGCAGAGATGCGGGAGACTATGGCTACACCTTC. It is translated as CATSRDAGDYGYTF.